This T cell receptor beta chain appears in the sequencing data of a study of blood T cell repertoires in COVID-19. Study information: Spain, Italy and the United States supplied samples that represented acute and convalescent COVID-19. Sample material is recorded as cDNA or gDNA derived from T cells, B-cell-depleted T cells, or PBMCs.

The CDR3 runs to 15 residues. Trimming left V 0 bases short and J 0 bases short, with 9 bases between. Germline lookup yields CDR1 LNHDA and CDR2 SQIVND (reference sequence). Sequencing used immunoSEQ multiplex PCR; TCRdb keeps in-frame clones, though not all of them. The table includes some 400,000 clones, nearly 90% detected once. The sequenced sample was peripheral blood. The chain uses TRBV19 and TRBJ2-7; D not resolved. This TCR came from a man aged 18 to 29 with active or convalescent COVID-19. This CDR3 is CASSIETVDSYEQYF. The DNA for the CDR3 is TGTGCCAGTAGTATAGAAACCGTAGACTCCTACGAGCAGTACTTC.